This entry lists 27 T cell receptor beta chains sequenced from one sample in a study of blood T cells in healthy people across ages. With a J-beta primer mix and a sample-barcoded 5' primer, a second PCR ran about 6 to 11 cycles. Each CDR3 protein gets one entry after TCRdb re-called the 5' RACE reads with MiXCR. The sample includes approximately 1,000,000 distinct CDR3 sequences, around two fifths of them seen just once. The sample consisted of blood. The receptors were sampled from a man younger than 35 in good health.

This clonotype was seen repeatedly, ten times or more. The V call is TRBV7-3, the J call TRBJ1-2; 9 nucleotides align to TRBD1. V shed 4 bases and J 5 bases; nucleotides not matched to a gene: 17. Germline CDR1 reads SGHTA; CDR2 reads FQGTGA. This CDR3 has 18 residues. CDR3 amino acids: CASSCGTGNRWDNYGYTF. Here the CDR3 DNA reads TGTGCCAGCAGCTGCGGGACAGGGAATCGGTGGGATAATTATGGCTACACCTTC.

The V call is TRBV10-3, the J call TRBJ2-2, with TRBD2 identical over 8 bases. The ends lost 4 bases at V and 4 bases at J; junction bases unmatched: 11. The CDR3 loop spans 17 amino acids. Germline lookup yields CDR1 ENHRY and CDR2 SYGVKD. Here the CDR3 reads CAISVMPRTSFTGELFF. The CDR3, as DNA: TGTGCCATCAGTGTGATGCCCCGGACTAGCTTCACCGGGGAGCTGTTTTTT.

The rearrangement joins TRBV27 to TRBJ2-3, with 9 bases lining up with TRBD1. The J segment lost 4 bases and the V segment lost 4 bases, leaving 6 bases of the junction unmatched. Germline V gene sequence: CDR1 MNHEY, CDR2 SMNVEV (reference sequence). The CDR3 runs to 15 residues. CDR3 sequence (DNA): TGTGCCAGCAGTTCCGGACAGGGGAGCGCAGATACGCAGTATTTT. Translation: CASSSGQGSADTQYF.

The table lists this clonotype with a few counts. The limits of the CDR3 on the DNA are not certain, so only TCRdb's listed CDR3 is given. The V and J genes are TRBV7-9 and TRBJ2-2; the table's D call TRBD1 went unverified against the DNA. The length of the CDR3 is 20 amino acids, counting both ends. Germline CDR1 is SEHNR and CDR2 is FQNEAQ (reference sequence). This chain's CDR3 is CASSFGPGRRPHFNTGELFF.

In this sample, this clonotype turned up a few times. This sequence joins TRBV12-3 or TRBV12-4 and TRBJ2-1; 7 bases fit TRBD1. The J call may be wrong; the DNA end is better matched by TRBJ2-7. The CDR3 has 13 residues. The CDR3 DNA reads TGTGCCAGCAGTACGACAGGGTACAATGAGCAGTACTTC. Translation gives CASSTTGYNEQYF.

Here the CDR3 reads CATGEGGFTQYF. DNA of the CDR3: TGTGCCACCGGGGAAGGGGGCTTTACGCAGTATTTT. This chain links TRBV28 with TRBJ2-3, with 7 nucleotides matching TRBD1. This CDR3 has 12 residues. The V gene's germline CDR1 is MDHEN and CDR2 SYDVKM. J was trimmed by 8 bases and V by 10 bases; bases with no gene match: 9.

This chain connects TRBV3-1 to TRBJ2-3, with 7 bases fitting TRBD2. The germline gives CDR1 LGHDT, CDR2 YNNKEL (reference sequence). The CDR3 is 12 residues long. Germline trimming cut 6 bases from V and 10 bases from J; bases unmatched to any gene: 7. CDR3 amino acids: CASSLGLVPQYF. The CDR3 DNA reads as TGTGCCAGCAGTCTCGGACTAGTGCCGCAGTATTTT.

This clonotype was counted a few times. The gene calls are TRBV27 and TRBJ2-4; possible D gene TRBD1, 6 bases. Germline CDR1 MNHEY, CDR2 SMNVEV (reference sequence). V was pared by 4 bases and J by 6 bases, with 16 bases between. This CDR3 is built from 15 residues. The CDR3 spells CASSSIQGRLNIQYF. CDR3 nucleotides: TGTGCCAGCAGTTCAATACAGGGCCGGTTAAACATTCAGTACTTC.

On this clonotype itself: One end of the junction varies from germline; a read error may be responsible. CDR3 protein: CACSPGLPPKRGTDTQYF. The CDR3, as DNA: TGCGCCTGCAGCCCGGGACTACCCCCTAAGCGGGGCACAGATACGCAGTATTTT. The rearrangement joins TRBV5-1 to TRBJ2-3; 7 positions match TRBD2. The CDR3 loop spans 18 amino acids. Germline CDR1 is SGHRS and CDR2 is YFSETQ.

This clonotype has more than one count but fewer than ten. The chain carries TRBV5-1 and TRBJ1-5, with unresolved D. Trimming shortened V by 2 bases and J by 3 bases, and 12 bases separated the two germline ends. This CDR3 region has 15 residues. From germline, CDR1 is SGHRS and CDR2 YFSETQ. CDR3 nucleotide sequence: TGCGCCAGCAGCTTATCATCGGAACCCAATCAGCCCCAGCATTTT. Protein product: CASSLSSEPNQPQHF.

This clonotype was counted many times. The chain employs TRBV20-1 and TRBJ2-5; D is undetermined. This CDR3 has 11 residues. The V gene lost 7 bases and the J gene lost 0 bases, with 6 bases spanning the gap. Germline V CDR1 and CDR2: DFQATT, SNEGSKA (reference sequence). The CDR3 loop reads CSGADQETQYF. CDR3 nucleotides: TGCAGTGGGGCAGACCAAGAGACCCAGTACTTC.

This clonotype was found a few times. The chain recombines TRBV6-5 with TRBJ1-2, with a weak D call TRBD1 (5 bases). The CDR3 runs 12 residues. Deletions cut 4 bases from V and 8 bases from J, with 11 bases between. Germline CDR1 and CDR2: MNHEY and SVGAGI. In DNA form, the CDR3 reads TGTGCCAGCAGTTGCGTGGGGGGGGGCTACACCTTC. Translated: CASSCVGGGYTF.

This clonotype has more than one count but fewer than ten. The rearrangement links TRBV4-3 to TRBJ1-2, with 7 bases lining up with TRBD1. Trimming took 0 bases from V and 6 from J; bases not matched to a gene: 13. Per germline, CDR1 LGHNA and CDR2 YSLEER. This CDR3 spans 17 amino acids. In nucleotides, the CDR3 is TGCGCCAGCAGCCAAGATATGTGGCAGGGGGGTTCGAATGGCTACACCTTC. Its protein product is CASSQDMWQGGSNGYTF.

This clonotype was observed a few times. The chain joins TRBV20-1 to TRBJ1-3; 9 nucleotides agree with TRBD1. Germline V gene data show CDR1 as DFQATT and CDR2 as SNEGSKA (reference sequence). The trim removed 5 bases at V and 4 bases at J, leaving 6 bases unmatched. This CDR3 has 14 amino acids. CDR3 bases: TGCAGTGCTCAAAGGGACAGGGCCGGAAACACCATATATTTT. It is translated as CSAQRDRAGNTIYF.

The table lists this clonotype with a few counts. CDR3: CASSQGWTGYQPQHF. The CDR3 bases are TGTGCCAGCAGCCAAGGATGGACAGGATATCAGCCCCAGCATTTT. The V and J genes are TRBV3-1 and TRBJ1-5; TRBD1 matches at 7 bases. This CDR3 contains 15 residues. Germline CDR1 is LGHDT and CDR2 is YNNKEL (reference sequence). V trimming: 1 base; J trimming: 5 bases; junction bases outside the gene matches: 5.

CDR3 bases: TGCGCCAGCAGCTTTTTCTTCGGGGGGGAAACCTACAATGAGCAGTTCTTC. This encodes CASSFFFGGETYNEQFF. This chain links TRBV5-1 with TRBJ2-1; 8 bases align to TRBD2. This CDR3 is 17 amino acids long. The ends lost 2 bases at V and 2 bases at J; junction bases unmatched: 9. CDR1 and CDR2 (germline): SGHRS, YFSETQ.

This clonotype was observed a few times. The V gene is TRBV7-6, the J gene TRBJ1-1, with D possibly matching TRBD1 (5 bases). Germline CDR1 SGHVS, CDR2 FNYEAQ. The CDR3 extends over 16 amino acids. The ends were cut back, 2 bases at V and 1 base at J, with 14 bases in the middle. CDR3 in amino acids: CASSLPAGAPNTEAFF. As DNA, the CDR3 is TGTGCCAGCAGCTTACCGGCCGGGGCGCCGAACACTGAAGCTTTCTTT.

The chain couples TRBV24-1 to TRBJ2-1; 8 bases match TRBD2. The CDR3 sequence is 15 residues long. The germline gives CDR1 KGHDR, CDR2 SFDVKD. J gave up 8 bases and V 3 bases, and 8 bases lay outside the gene matches. The CDR3 DNA is TGTGCCACCAGTGATCCGGGACTAGGTATGCATGAGCAGTTCTTC. Protein sequence: CATSDPGLGMHEQFF.

CDR3 sequence reads: CASSQSGGLYNEQFF. The CDR3 nucleotides read TGTGCCAGCAGCCAAAGCGGGGGGTTATACAATGAGCAGTTCTTC. V is TRBV11-2 and J is TRBJ2-1; TRBD2 aligns across 9 bases. Germline CDR1 SGHAT, CDR2 FQNNGV. V gave up 5 bases and J gave up 4 bases; unmatched junction bases: 6. CDR3 length equals 15 residues. Looking up the rest from reference TRBV11-2 and TRBJ2-1 gives the full variable domain: EAGVAQSPRYKIIEKRQSVAFWCNPISGHATLYWYQQILGQGPKLLIQFQNNGVVDDSQLPKDRFSAERLKGVDSTLKIQPAKLEDSAVYLCASSQSGGLYNEQFFGPGTRLTVL.

This clonotype was counted many times. The V call is TRBV7-9, the J call TRBJ2-3; D ambiguous. Deletions cut 5 bases from V and 4 bases from J, with 22 bases between. Per the germline V gene, CDR1 is SEHNR and CDR2 is FQNEAQ (reference sequence). CDR3 size: 17 residues. CDR3 amino acids: CASSLPKEGIQPDTQYF. The CDR3 DNA is TGTGCCAGCAGCCTACCTAAGGAAGGGATTCAGCCAGATACGCAGTATTTT.

The V call is TRBV20-1, the J call TRBJ2-7; possible D gene TRBD2, 6 bases. Deletions cut 1 base from V and 7 bases from J, with 17 bases between. CDR1 is DFQATT, CDR2 SNEGSKA, per germline (reference sequence). The CDR3 extends over 14 amino acids. The CDR3, as DNA: TGCAGTGCTAGAGGGGGACCTAGCGACAATGAGCAGTACTTC. It codes for CSARGGPSDNEQYF.

The chain couples TRBV13 to TRBJ1-1; D is possibly TRBD1 (6 bases). The ends were cut back, 5 bases at V and 11 bases at J, with 18 bases in the middle. The CDR3 consists of 13 residues. Germline lookup yields CDR1 PRHDT and CDR2 FYEKMQ (reference sequence). CDR3 DNA sequence: TGTGCCAGCAGCGGGCCTGGACAGTTCTCGGCTTTCTTT. Residues: CASSGPGQFSAFF.

This clonotype has just one count. V is TRBV12-3 or TRBV12-4 and J is TRBJ2-7; D tentatively reads TRBD1 or TRBD2 (7 bases each). Trimming took off 0 bases at V and 7 bases at J, with 25 bases between the two ends. The CDR3 runs to 18 residues. As DNA, the CDR3 is TGTGCCAGCAGTTTAGCCCTATGGGAGGGGGCCCCTGGCAATGAGCAGTACTTC. This sequence encodes CASSLALWEGAPGNEQYF.

Turning to this clonotype: Sequence at one end of the junction differs from germline and may be a read error. The chain links TRBV5-1 to TRBJ1-2, with D unclear. The CDR3 runs to 13 residues. The germline gives CDR1 SGHRS, CDR2 YFSETQ. The CDR3: CASSPVGVGWNIF. The CDR3 nucleotides are TGCGCCAGCAGCCCGGTTGGTGTAGGCTGGAACATCTTC.

This clonotype was seen only a few times. The chain carries TRBV5-1 and TRBJ1-4, with D perhaps TRBD1 (6 bases). Trimming took off 3 bases at V and 8 bases at J, with 11 bases between the two ends. The length of the CDR3 is 13 residues. CDR1 and CDR2 from the germline V gene are SGHRS and YFSETQ. The CDR3 region is CASSSDSGEKLFF. In nucleotides, the CDR3 is TGCGCCAGCAGCTCGGACAGTGGCGAAAAACTGTTTTTT.

The chain links TRBV4-2 to TRBJ1-1; D not resolved. Germline-derived CDR1 and CDR2 are LGHNA and YNFKEQ. The length of the CDR3 is 15 residues. Trimming shortened V by 3 bases and J by 3 bases, and 14 bases separated the two germline ends. The CDR3 DNA reads as TGTGCCAGCAGCCAGGCCTCCCGTGGGGACACTGAAGCTTTCTTT. This gives the protein CASSQASRGDTEAFF.

The chain combines TRBV12-3 or TRBV12-4 with TRBJ2-5, with D perhaps given as TRBD1 or TRBD2 (5 bases each). V gave up 3 bases and J gave up 0 bases, with 8 bases separating them. The CDR3 loop spans 14 amino acids. As DNA, the CDR3 is TGTGCCAGCAGTTTGGGACGGAACCAAGAGACCCAGTACTTC. This codes for CASSLGRNQETQYF.